The TCR beta chain described here comes from a study of brain T cells in children with intractable seizures. Study observations and caveats: Each case's top public CDR3 resembled known HCMV, EBV or influenza A CDR3s.

TCRdb keeps only in-frame clones here, not all; method: immunoSEQ multiplex PCR. The sample consists of 4,500 to 5,500 clones, about 91% of them appearing once. The CDR3 is 18 amino acids. The ends lost 1 base at V and 5 bases at J; junction bases unmatched: 13. Germline-derived CDR1 and CDR2 are LGHDT and YNNKEL (reference sequence). In regard to this clone: No antigen is known for it.

Only cases whose brain tissue showed the highest T cell transcript signatures were sequenced. Material: resected brain tissue, obtained at surgery. The rearrangement joins TRBV3-1 (or the pseudogene TRBV3-2) to TRBJ2-7; 11 bases match TRBD1. The receptor was derived from a boy under three years old with focal cortical dysplasia and intractable seizures. The CDR3 protein is CASSQAVLRTGGFHEQYF. In nucleotides, the CDR3 is TGTGCCAGCAGCCAAGCCGTTCTTCGGACAGGGGGCTTCCACGAGCAGTACTTC.